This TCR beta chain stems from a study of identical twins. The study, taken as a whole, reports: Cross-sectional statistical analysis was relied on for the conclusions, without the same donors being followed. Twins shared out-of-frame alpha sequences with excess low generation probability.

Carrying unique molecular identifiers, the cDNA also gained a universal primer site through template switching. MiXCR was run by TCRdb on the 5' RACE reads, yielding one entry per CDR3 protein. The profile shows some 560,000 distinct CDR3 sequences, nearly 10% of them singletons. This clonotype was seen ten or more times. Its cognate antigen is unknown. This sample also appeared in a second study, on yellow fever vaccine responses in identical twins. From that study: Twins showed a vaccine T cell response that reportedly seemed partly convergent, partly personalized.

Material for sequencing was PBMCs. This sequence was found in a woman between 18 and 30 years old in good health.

The CDR3 spells CASSHTGSTDEQFF. CDR3 coding DNA: TGTGCCAGCAGCCATACAGGGAGTACGGATGAGCAGTTCTTC. This chain uses TRBV6-2 or TRBV6-3 with TRBJ2-1; D is possibly TRBD1 (6 bases). Germline CDR1 is MNHEY and CDR2 is SVGEGT. The V and J ends lost 6 bases and 8 bases respectively, with 17 bases between them. The CDR3 has 14 amino acids.